The T cell receptor (beta chain) under discussion was sequenced for a study of T cell responses to AZD1222 COVID-19 vaccine. A word on this clone: Its antigen is unidentified.

Study-level points and caveats: Donors were largely white British and mainly female; clonal diversity was possibly underestimated. The reported proportion of spike-specific TCRs targeting unmutated variant regions was nearly half.

Method: immunoSEQ multiplex PCR; TCRdb's copy keeps in-frame clones and lacks some. The sample carries some 150,000 clones, 92% recorded once. This clonotype originated in an adult in good health. Sequencing used peripheral blood, obtained on day 0 of MenACWY control vaccination.

CDR3 nucleotides: TGCAGTGCTAGTCTGGCGCGAACCTACGAGCAGTACTTC. It encodes CSASLARTYEQYF. This chain uses TRBV20-1 with TRBJ2-7; D is uncertain. V lost 3 bases to trimming and J lost 2 bases, with 11 bases between them. Germline CDR1 DFQATT, CDR2 SNEGSKA (reference sequence). The CDR3 runs 13 residues.